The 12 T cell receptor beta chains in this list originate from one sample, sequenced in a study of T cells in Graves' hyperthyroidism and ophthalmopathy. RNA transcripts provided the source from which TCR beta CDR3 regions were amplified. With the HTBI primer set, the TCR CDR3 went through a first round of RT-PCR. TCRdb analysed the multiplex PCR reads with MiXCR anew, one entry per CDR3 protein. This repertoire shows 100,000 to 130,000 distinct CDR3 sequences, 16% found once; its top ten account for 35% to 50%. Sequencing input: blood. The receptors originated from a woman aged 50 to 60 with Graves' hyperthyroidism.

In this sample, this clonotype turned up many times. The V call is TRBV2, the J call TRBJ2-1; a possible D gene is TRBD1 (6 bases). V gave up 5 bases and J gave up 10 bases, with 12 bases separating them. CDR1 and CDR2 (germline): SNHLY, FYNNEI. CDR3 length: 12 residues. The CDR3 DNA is TGTGCCAGCAGTACAGGGTTGGGAGAGCAGTTCTTC. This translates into CASSTGLGEQFF.

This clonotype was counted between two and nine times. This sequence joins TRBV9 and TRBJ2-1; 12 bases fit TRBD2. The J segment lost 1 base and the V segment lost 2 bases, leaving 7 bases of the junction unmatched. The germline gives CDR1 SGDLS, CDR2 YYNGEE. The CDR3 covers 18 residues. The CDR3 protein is CASSVEPGTSGSYNEQFF. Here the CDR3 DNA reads TGTGCCAGCAGCGTGGAACCCGGGACTAGCGGGTCCTACAATGAGCAGTTCTTC.

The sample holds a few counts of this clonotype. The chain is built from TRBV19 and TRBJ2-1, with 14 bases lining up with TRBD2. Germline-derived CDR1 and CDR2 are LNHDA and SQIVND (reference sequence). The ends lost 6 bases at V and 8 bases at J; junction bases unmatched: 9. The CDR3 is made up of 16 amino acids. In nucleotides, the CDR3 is TGTGCCAGTAGAAGCCAGGGACTAGCGGGAGATCATGAGCAGTTCTTC. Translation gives CASRSQGLAGDHEQFF. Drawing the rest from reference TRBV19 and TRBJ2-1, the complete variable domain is DGGITQSPKYLFRKEGQNVTLSCEQNLNHDAMYWYRQDPGQGLRLIYYSQIVNDFQKGDIAEGYSVSREKKESFPLTVTSAQKNPTAFYLCASRSQGLAGDHEQFFGPGTRLTVL.

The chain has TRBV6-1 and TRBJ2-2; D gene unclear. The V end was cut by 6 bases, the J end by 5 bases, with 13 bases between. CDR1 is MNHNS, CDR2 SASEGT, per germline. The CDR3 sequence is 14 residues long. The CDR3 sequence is CASSPYDGTGELFF. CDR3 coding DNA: TGTGCCAGCAGCCCTTACGACGGGACCGGGGAGCTGTTTTTT.

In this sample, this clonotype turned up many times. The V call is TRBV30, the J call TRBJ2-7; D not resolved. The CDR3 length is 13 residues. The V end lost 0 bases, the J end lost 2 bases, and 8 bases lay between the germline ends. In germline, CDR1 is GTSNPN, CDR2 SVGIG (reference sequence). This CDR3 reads CAWSVRSTYEQYF. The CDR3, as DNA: TGTGCCTGGAGTGTGAGGTCTACCTACGAGCAGTACTTC.

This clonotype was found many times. CDR3 nucleotides: TGTGCCAGTAGTATAGATCTTGCTATTAGCTCGAGCTCCTACAATGAGCAGTTCTTC. Encoded protein: CASSIDLAISSSSYNEQFF. The chain combines TRBV19 with TRBJ2-1; D is ambiguous. V lost 0 bases and J lost 0, with 18 bases in between. Germline assignment: CDR1 LNHDA and CDR2 SQIVND (reference sequence). The CDR3 sequence is 19 residues long. Using reference TRBV19 and TRBJ2-1 for the parts outside the CDR3, the full variable domain is DGGITQSPKYLFRKEGQNVTLSCEQNLNHDAMYWYRQDPGQGLRLIYYSQIVNDFQKGDIAEGYSVSREKKESFPLTVTSAQKNPTAFYLCASSIDLAISSSSYNEQFFGPGTRLTVL.

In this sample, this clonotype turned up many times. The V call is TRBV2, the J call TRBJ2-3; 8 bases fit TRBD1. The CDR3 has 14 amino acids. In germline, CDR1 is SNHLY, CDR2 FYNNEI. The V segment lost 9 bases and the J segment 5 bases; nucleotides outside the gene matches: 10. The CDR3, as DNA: TGTGCCAGATGGTCAGGGGGCCATGGAGATACGCAGTATTTT. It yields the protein CARWSGGHGDTQYF.

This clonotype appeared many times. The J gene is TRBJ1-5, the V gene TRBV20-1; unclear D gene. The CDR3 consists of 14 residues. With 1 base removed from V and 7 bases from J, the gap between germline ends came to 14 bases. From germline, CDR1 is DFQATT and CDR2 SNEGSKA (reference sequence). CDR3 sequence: CSARATLARQPQHF. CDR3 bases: TGCAGTGCTAGAGCCACCCTAGCCAGGCAGCCCCAGCATTTT.

This CDR3 is CASSRGGPLSMQYF. The CDR3 coding sequence is TGTGCCAGCAGTCGCGGGGGCCCACTCAGCATGCAGTATTTT. V is TRBV7-8 and J is TRBJ2-3; D is possibly TRBD2 (7 bases). The CDR3 spans 14 residues. The V and J ends lost 6 bases and 11 bases respectively, with 21 bases between them. Looked up from germline, CDR1 is SGHVS and CDR2 is FQNEAQ. Variable domain in full (rest from reference TRBV7-8 and TRBJ2-3): GAGVSQSPRYKVAKRGQDVALRCDPISGHVSLFWYQQALGQGPEFLTYFQNEAQLDKSGLPSDRFFAERPEGSVSTLKIQRTQQEDSAVYLCASSRGGPLSMQYFGPGTRLTVL.

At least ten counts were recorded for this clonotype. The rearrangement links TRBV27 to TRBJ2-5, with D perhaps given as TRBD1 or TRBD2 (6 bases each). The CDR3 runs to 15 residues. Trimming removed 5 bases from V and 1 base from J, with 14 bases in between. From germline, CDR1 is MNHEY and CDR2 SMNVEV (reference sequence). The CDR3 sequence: CASSISGGGQETQYF. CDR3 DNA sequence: TGTGCCAGCAGTATAAGCGGAGGGGGCCAAGAGACCCAGTACTTC.

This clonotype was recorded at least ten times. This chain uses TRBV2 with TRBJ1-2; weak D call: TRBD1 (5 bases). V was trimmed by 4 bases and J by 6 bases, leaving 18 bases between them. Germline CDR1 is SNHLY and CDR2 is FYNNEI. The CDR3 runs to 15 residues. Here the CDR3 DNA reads TGTGCCAGCAGTGGAATTTCCGGGACCCCGGATGGCTACACCTTC. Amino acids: CASSGISGTPDGYTF.

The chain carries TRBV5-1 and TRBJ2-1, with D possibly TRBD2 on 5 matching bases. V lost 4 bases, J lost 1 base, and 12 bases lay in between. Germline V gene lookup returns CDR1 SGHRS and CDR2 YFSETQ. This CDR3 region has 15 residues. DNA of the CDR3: TGCGCCAGCAGCCCGGGAACCCGTTCCTACAATGAGCAGTTCTTC. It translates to CASSPGTRSYNEQFF.